In this sample, the clone carrying this TCR beta chain turned up once. The data were taken from a study of cytomegalovirus exposure and HLA in healthy donors. In the study overall: As an earlier analysis found, 180 million or so T cells yielded 100 million to 130 million unique TCR beta sequences.

This CDR3 contains 14 residues. The V gene lost 0 bases and the J gene lost 4 bases, with 10 bases spanning the gap. Germline V gives CDR1 SGHNT, CDR2 YYREEE (reference sequence). Vbeta (60) and Jbeta (13) primers were used in the PCR. Method: immunoSEQ multiplex PCR; TCRdb's copy keeps in-frame clones and lacks some. In the table there are approximately 150,000 clones, more than 60% of which are singletons. Source material: PBMCs. The TCR comes from a male donor in good health and CMV-seronegative. V usage is TRBV5-4 and J usage is TRBJ1-1, with D possibly matching TRBD1 (6 bases). In DNA form, the CDR3 reads TGTGCCAGCAGCTTGGGGGGGCGGAGCACTGAAGCTTTCTTT. Translating it yields CASSLGGRSTEAFF.